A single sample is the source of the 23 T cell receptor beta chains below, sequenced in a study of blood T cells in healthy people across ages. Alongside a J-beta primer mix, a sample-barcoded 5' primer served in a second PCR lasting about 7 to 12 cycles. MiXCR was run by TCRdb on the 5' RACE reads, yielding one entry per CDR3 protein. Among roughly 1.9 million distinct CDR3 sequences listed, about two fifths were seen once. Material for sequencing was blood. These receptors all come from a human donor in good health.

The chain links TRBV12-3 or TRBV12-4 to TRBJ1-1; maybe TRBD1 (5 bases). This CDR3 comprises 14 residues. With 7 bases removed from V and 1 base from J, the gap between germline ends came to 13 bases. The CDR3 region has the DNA TGTGCCAGCAATTGGGGCCGCAAGAACACTGAAGCTTTCTTT. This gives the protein CASNWGRKNTEAFF.

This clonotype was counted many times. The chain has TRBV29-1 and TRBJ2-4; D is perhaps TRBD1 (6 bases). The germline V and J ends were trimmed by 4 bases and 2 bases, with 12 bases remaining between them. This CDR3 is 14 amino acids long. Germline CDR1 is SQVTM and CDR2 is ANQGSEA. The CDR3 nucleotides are TGCAGCGTTGGGCACAGGGACCCCAAAAACATTCAGTACTTC. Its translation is CSVGHRDPKNIQYF. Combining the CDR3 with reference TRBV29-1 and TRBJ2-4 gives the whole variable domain SAVISQKPSRDICQRGTSLTIQCQVDSQVTMMFWYRQQPGQSLTLIATANQGSEATYESGFVIDKFPISRPNLTFSTLTVSNMSPEDSSIYLCSVGHRDPKNIQYFGAGTRLSVL.

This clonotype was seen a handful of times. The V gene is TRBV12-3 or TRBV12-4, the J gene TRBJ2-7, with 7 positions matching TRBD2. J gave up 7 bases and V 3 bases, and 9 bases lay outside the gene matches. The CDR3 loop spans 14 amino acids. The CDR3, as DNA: TGTGCCAGCAGTTTCGGCGGGGGTGGGGGAGAGCAGTACTTC. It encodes CASSFGGGGGEQYF.

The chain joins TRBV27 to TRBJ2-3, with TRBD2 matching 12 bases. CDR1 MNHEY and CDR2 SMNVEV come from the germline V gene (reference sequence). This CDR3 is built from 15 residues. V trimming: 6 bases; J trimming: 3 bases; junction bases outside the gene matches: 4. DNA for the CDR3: TGTGCCAGCAGACCACTAGCGGGGGGAACAGATACGCAGTATTTT. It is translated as CASRPLAGGTDTQYF.

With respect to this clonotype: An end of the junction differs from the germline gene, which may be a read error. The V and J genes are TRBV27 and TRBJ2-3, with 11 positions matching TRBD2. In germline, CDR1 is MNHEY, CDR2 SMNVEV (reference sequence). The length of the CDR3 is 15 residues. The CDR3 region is CTSSPTSGAIDTQYF. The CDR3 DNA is TGTACCAGCAGTCCGACTAGCGGGGCGATAGATACGCAGTATTTT.

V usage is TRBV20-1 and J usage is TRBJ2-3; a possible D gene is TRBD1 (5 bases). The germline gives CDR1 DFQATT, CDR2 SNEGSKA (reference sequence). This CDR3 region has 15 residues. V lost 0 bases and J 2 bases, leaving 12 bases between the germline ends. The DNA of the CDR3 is TGCAGTGCTAGAGATCAGACAGTCTACACAGATACGCAGTATTTT. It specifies CSARDQTVYTDTQYF.

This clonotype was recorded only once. CDR3 sequence (DNA): TGCAGTGCTCACGGTCGTGATTATAGCAATCAGCCCCAGCATTTT. It translates to CSAHGRDYSNQPQHF. The gene calls are TRBV20-1 and TRBJ1-5; D gene ambiguous. The ends were cut back, 5 bases at V and 0 bases at J, with 14 bases in the middle. CDR3 size: 15 residues. Germline V gene sequence: CDR1 DFQATT, CDR2 SNEGSKA (reference sequence).

Written as DNA, the CDR3 is TGTGCCAGCAGACCCGGGACAGATAACACTGAAGCTTTCTTT. Its protein is CASRPGTDNTEAFF. The V call is TRBV27, the J call TRBJ1-1; 7 positions match TRBD1. V was pared by 6 bases and J by 2 bases, with 6 bases of the junction left unmatched. This CDR3 spans 14 amino acids. Germline values: CDR1 MNHEY, CDR2 SMNVEV (reference sequence).

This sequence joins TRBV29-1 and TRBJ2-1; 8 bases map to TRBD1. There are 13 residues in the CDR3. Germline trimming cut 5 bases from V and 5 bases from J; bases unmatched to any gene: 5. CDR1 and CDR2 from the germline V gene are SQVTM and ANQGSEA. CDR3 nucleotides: TGCAGCGTTCAGGACAGGGTGCACAATGAGCAGTTCTTC. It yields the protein CSVQDRVHNEQFF.

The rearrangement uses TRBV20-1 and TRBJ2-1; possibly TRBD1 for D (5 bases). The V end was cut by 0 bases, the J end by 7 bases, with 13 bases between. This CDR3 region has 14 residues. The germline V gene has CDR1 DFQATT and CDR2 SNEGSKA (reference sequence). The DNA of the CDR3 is TGCAGTGCTAGAGATCGCGACAGCTGGAATGAGCAGTTCTTC. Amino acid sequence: CSARDRDSWNEQFF.

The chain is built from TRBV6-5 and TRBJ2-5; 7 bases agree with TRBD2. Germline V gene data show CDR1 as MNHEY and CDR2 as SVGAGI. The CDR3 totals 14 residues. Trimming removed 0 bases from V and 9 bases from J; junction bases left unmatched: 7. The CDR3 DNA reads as TGTGCCAGCAGTTACTCGCCAGCCCGGGGGGCCCAGTACTTC. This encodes CASSYSPARGAQYF.

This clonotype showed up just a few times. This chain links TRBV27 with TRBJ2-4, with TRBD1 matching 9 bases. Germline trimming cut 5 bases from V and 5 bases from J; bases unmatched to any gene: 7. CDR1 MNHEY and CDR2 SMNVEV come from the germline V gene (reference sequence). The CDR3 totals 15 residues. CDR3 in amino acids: CASSLPGTGQNIQYF. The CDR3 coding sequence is TGTGCCAGCAGTCTACCCGGGACAGGGCAAAACATTCAGTACTTC.

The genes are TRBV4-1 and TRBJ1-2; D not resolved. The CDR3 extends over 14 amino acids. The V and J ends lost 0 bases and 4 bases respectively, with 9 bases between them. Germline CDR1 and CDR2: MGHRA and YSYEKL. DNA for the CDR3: TGCGCCAGCAGCCAAGATGAGTTTTTCTATGGCTACACCTTC. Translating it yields CASSQDEFFYGYTF.

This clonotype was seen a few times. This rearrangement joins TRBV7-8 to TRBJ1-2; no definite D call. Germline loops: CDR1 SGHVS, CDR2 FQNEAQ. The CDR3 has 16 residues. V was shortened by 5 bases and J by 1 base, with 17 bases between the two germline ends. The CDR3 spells CASSPSGRLYNYGYTF. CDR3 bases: TGTGCCAGCAGCCCCTCCGGACGGTTGTATAACTATGGCTACACCTTC.

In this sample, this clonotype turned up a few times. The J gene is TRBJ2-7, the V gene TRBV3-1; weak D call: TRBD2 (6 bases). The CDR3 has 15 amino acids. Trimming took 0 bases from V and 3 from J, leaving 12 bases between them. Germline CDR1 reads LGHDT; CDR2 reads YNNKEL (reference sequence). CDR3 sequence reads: CASSQEAGRDYEQYF. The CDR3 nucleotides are TGTGCCAGCAGCCAAGAAGCGGGTAGGGACTACGAGCAGTACTTC.

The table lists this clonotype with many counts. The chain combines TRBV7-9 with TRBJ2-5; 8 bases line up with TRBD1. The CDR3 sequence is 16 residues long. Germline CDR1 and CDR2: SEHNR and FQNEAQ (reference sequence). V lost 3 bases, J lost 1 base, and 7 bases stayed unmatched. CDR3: CASSFWGRGPQETQYF. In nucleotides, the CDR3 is TGTGCCAGCAGCTTTTGGGGCAGGGGGCCCCAAGAGACCCAGTACTTC.

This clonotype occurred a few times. The chain's CDR3 is CASSLMPGQSYEQYF. CDR3 coding DNA: TGTGCCAGCAGCTTGATGCCGGGACAGAGTTACGAGCAGTACTTC. J is TRBJ2-7 and V is TRBV7-3; 7 nucleotides line up with TRBD1. Germline CDR1 and CDR2: SGHTA and FQGTGA. The length of the CDR3 is 15 residues. V was clipped by 3 bases and J by 4 bases; unmatched bases: 9.

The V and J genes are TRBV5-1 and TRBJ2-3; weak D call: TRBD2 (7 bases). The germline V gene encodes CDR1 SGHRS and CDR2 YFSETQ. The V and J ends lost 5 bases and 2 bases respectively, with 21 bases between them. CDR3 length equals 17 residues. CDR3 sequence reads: CASSPDPGGAITDTQYF. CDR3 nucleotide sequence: TGCGCCAGCAGTCCCGACCCTGGGGGGGCAATCACAGATACGCAGTATTTT.

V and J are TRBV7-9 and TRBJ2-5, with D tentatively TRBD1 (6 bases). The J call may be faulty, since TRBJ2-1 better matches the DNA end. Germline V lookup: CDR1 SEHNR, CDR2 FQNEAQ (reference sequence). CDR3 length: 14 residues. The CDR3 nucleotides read TGTGCAGATCAGCGTTTCGGGACACAAGAGACCCAGTTCTTC. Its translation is CADQRFGTQETQFF.

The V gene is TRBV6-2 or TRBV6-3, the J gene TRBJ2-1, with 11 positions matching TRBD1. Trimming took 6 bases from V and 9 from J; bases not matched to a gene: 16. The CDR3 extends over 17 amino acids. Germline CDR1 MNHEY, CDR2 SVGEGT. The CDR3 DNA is TGTGCCAGCAGAACTAGCCTGGACAGGGGGCTTTTTGGTGAGCAGTTCTTC. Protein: CASRTSLDRGLFGEQFF.

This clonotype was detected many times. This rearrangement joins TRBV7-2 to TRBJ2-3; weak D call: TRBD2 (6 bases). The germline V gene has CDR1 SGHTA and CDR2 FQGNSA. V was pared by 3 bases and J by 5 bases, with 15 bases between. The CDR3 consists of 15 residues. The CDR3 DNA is TGTGCCAGCAGCTTTCTAGCGACCATGGGAGATACGCAGTATTTT. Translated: CASSFLATMGDTQYF.

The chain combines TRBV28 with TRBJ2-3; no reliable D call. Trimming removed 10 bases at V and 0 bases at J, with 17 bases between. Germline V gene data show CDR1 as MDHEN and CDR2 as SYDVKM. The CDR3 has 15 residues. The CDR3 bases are TGTGCCATCAACCCGGGTCCCCTCAGCACAGATACGCAGTATTTT. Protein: CAINPGPLSTDTQYF.

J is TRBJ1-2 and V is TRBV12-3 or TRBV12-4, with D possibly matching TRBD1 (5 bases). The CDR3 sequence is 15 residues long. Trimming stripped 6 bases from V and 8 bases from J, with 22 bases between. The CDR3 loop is CASSPKSPRDFGYTF. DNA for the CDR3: TGTGCCAGCAGCCCCAAGTCACCCCGGGACTTCGGCTACACCTTC.